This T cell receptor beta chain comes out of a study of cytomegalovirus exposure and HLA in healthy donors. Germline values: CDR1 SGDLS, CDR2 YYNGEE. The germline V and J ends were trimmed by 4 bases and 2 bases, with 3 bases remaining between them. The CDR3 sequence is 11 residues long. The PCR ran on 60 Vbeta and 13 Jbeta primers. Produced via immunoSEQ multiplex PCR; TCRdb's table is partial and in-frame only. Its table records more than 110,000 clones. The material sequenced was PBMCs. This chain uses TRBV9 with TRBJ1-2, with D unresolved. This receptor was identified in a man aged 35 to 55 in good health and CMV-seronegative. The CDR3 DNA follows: TGTGCCAGCAGCTCGAACTATGGCTACACCTTC. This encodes CASSSNYGYTF.